The entry that follows covers one TCR beta chain sequence. No antigen is known for it. V gave up 3 bases and J gave up 6 bases, with 18 bases separating them. The CDR3 covers 16 residues. Germline loops: CDR1 SGHRS, CDR2 YFSETQ. The time point is: week 35, safety follow-up. Vaccination comprised doses that each held 300 ug of mutant IDH1 20-mer peptide, plus topical imiquimod. Patients received eight vaccinations in weeks 1, 3, 5, 7, 11, 15, 19, 23. This record comes from a study of a mutant IDH1 vaccine in newly diagnosed glioma. Whole-study context: Patients previously underwent radiotherapy, temozolomide, or both, and most underwent both. The study, taken as a whole, reports: Of all patients, around 93% showed vaccine-induced immune responses.

Produced via immunoSEQ multiplex PCR; TCRdb's table is partial and in-frame only. The table records approximately 50,000 clones, about nine tenths of them present only once. J is TRBJ2-2 and V is TRBV5-1, with a tentative D call TRBD1 (6 bases). The TCR was taken from a man between 40 and 49 years old with glioma. The sequencing used PBMCs, collected from a glioma patient whose treatment included an IDH1 peptide vaccine. DNA of the CDR3: TGCGCCAGCAGCTGGGCGCCTGGACAGTCCTCCGGGGAGCTGTTTTTT. Translation: CASSWAPGQSSGELFF.